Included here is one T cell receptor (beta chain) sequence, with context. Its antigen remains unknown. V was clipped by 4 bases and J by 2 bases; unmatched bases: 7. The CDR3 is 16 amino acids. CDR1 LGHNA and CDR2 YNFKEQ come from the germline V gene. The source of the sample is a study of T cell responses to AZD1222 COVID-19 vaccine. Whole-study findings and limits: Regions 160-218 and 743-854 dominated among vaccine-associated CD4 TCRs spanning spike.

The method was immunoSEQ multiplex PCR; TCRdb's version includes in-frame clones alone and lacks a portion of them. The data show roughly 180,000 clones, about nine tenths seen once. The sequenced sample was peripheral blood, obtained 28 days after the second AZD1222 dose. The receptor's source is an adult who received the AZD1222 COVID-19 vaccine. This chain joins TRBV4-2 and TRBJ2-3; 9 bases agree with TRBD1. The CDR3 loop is CASSLHGTGNTDTQYF. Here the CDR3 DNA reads TGTGCCAGCAGCCTCCATGGGACAGGGAACACAGATACGCAGTATTTT.